This T cell receptor beta chain comes out of a study of monozygotic twins with inflammatory bowel disease. Overall study findings and caveats: Especially with disease activity, IBD patients shared fewer clonotypes with others than healthy twins did. Limited statistical power may explain no repertoire similarity difference between concordant and discordant twins.

With the 5' RACE reads reprocessed, TCRdb shows one record per CDR3 protein and no DNA. This sample lists around 410,000 distinct CDR3 sequences; its ten largest clones have roughly 2.5%. As regards this clonotype: Its antigen remains unknown.

This sequence was found in a human donor with ulcerative colitis or Crohn's disease, or a healthy co-twin of an affected twin (not recorded which). The specimen sequenced was blood.

The CDR3 reads CASSPGVEEKLFF. J is TRBJ1-4 and V is TRBV12-3 or TRBV12-4; there is no DNA to check the TCRdb D call of TRBD1. CDR3 length: 13 amino acids.